This T cell receptor beta chain comes out of a study of blood T cell repertoires in COVID-19 (dated by TCRdb to the early 2020s). General notes on the study: Collaborator samples came from the United States, Italy and Spain and covered acute and convalescent phases of COVID-19. The dataset comprised deeply sampled blood TCRbeta repertoires from subjects exposed to, actively infected with, or recovered from COVID-19. The samples were drawn from the first 160 participants of the ongoing ImmuneRACE study and from 1,254 subjects provided by 6 global collaborators. The sample metadata nearly always contained a de-identified subject ID, COVID-19 status, age in years and sex. The material from the prospective study consisted of cDNA or gDNA derived from T cells, B-cell-depleted T cells, or PBMCs. A freely available public database, intended as a resource for researchers studying the immune response to SARS-CoV-2, is where the repertoires were released. Where HLA class I and class II types were available, the types were taken from metadata supplied by the sample provider, not from assay-based typing.

Enrolling through a virtual design, the prospective study's participants ranged in age from roughly 18 to 100 years and lived across more than 20 United States geographic areas. In the prospective study, participants were assigned to cohorts based on the clinical history participants reported in a screening survey and a study questionnaire. Each participant in the prospective study had whole blood, serum and a nasopharyngeal or oropharyngeal swab collected by mobile phlebotomists. Participants in the prospective study had the option to provide additional blood draws and questionnaires over a roughly 2-month period. Prospective study blood samples were shipped either frozen or at room temperature before DNA extraction. As concerns this clone: What antigen it recognizes has not been identified. No qualities accompany the bases; no much larger clone lies one base away.

Beyond this particular receptor, the publication reports: The quantity of clinical and demographic metadata differed by source and by participant and was supplied without curation.

V is pared back by 0 bases and J by 1 base, with 13 bases lying between the germline termini. CDR1 and CDR2 (SGHRS, YFSETQ) derive from the germline V gene. The CDR3 holds 16 amino acids from the cysteine to the phenylalanine. Solely the CDR3 DNA is kept, with 48 bases framed from the first base. TCRbeta CDR3 regions were amplified from genomic DNA by means of the immunoSEQ Assay, a bias-controlled multiplex PCR. In the original analysis: The number of nucleated cells in each sample was estimated by amplification of reference gene primers within the assay. To quantify the absolute abundance of each unique TCRbeta CDR3 rearrangement, sequence reads were collapsed and filtered. For each sample, productive Simpson clonality was calculated as the square root of Simpson's diversity index across productive rearrangements. Drawn from immuneACCESS, this table holds only the in-frame rearrangements with V and J called that TCRdb kept. Clones are partly lost; checked studies trace under half to an unresolved V gene and leave the rest unexplained. V, J and clone size reflect that table, while D and trimming were determined from the DNA. A total of about 220,000 clones appear in this sample, just under 85% of them only once. Jointly, the top ten make up roughly 1.3% of the sample.

The clonotype comes from a woman aged 40 to 55 with acute COVID-19. The source material was PBMCs or T cells enriched from blood (not recorded which). The sequence joins TRBV5-1 to TRBJ2-5; TRBD2 is a weak D gene call, 7 bases matching. The encoded CDR3 is CASSLAGGQGQETQYF. The bases are TGCGCCAGCAGCTTGGCCGGGGGGCAAGGCCAAGAGACCCAGTACTTC.